The 24 T cell receptor beta chains in this list originate from one sample, sequenced in a study of post-analysis software for immune sequencing data. Study observations and caveats: The study found TRBV5-6, TRBV5-1 and TRBV20-1 among about five TRBV segments more frequent in patients than controls.

cDNA libraries for TCR beta contained unique molecular identifiers. In TCRdb, the PCR reads were re-called with MiXCR into one record per CDR3 protein. The data hold 250,000 to 300,000 distinct CDR3 sequences, with less than 40% observed a single time. For these TCRs, the target antigens are not known. Input material: blood. These receptor sequences come from a girl aged 5-17 years with multiple sclerosis.

This sequence joins TRBV20-1 and TRBJ2-7; TRBD2 agrees at 12 bases. CDR3 length: 13 residues. Germline V lookup: CDR1 DFQATT, CDR2 SNEGSKA (reference sequence). J gave up 0 bases and V 7 bases, and 1 base lay outside the gene matches. CDR3 nucleotides: TGCAGTGGGACTAGCGGGAACTCCTACGAGCAGTACTTC. Protein sequence: CSGTSGNSYEQYF.

This clonotype was observed at least ten times. This sequence joins TRBV5-1 and TRBJ2-5; a possible D gene is TRBD2 (5 bases). The germline gives CDR1 SGHRS, CDR2 YFSETQ. The CDR3 length is 13 residues. V lost 5 bases and J 5 bases, leaving 13 bases between the germline ends. The CDR3 DNA reads TGCGCCAGCAGGGACTCCGGACGGGAGACCCAGTACTTC. Protein sequence: CASRDSGRETQYF.

As for this clonotype: A read error may be the cause here, since a much bigger clone is one base away. The chain employs TRBV11-2 and TRBJ2-1, with 10 bases fitting TRBD2. Germline lookup yields CDR1 SGHAT and CDR2 FQNNGV. The CDR3 has 17 amino acids. The CDR3 nucleotides read TGTGCCGGCAGTCATCGGGAAGGGCTAGCGGGAGCCAAAGAGCAGTTCTTC. Its protein is CAGSHREGLAGAKEQFF. The full variable domain, rest sourced from reference TRBV11-2 and TRBJ2-1, is EAGVAQSPRYKIIEKRQSVAFWCNPISGHATLYWYQQILGQGPKLLIQFQNNGVVDDSQLPKDRFSAERLKGVDSTLKIQPAKLEDSAVYLCAGSHREGLAGAKEQFFGPGTRLTVL.

This clonotype was seen repeatedly, ten times or more. CDR3 bases: TGTGCCAGCAGCTCCCCGGGACAGGGGAGCTCCTACAATGAGCAGTTCTTC. Translating gives CASSSPGQGSSYNEQFF. The V and J genes are TRBV28 and TRBJ2-1, with 10 bases fitting TRBD1. Germline V gene lookup returns CDR1 MDHEN and CDR2 SYDVKM. Trimming removed 6 bases from V and 0 bases from J; junction bases left unmatched: 8. The CDR3 loop spans 17 amino acids.

With respect to this clonotype: A much larger clone differs by one base, so this may be a read error. The chain couples TRBV2 to TRBJ2-1; unclear D gene. The CDR3 loop spans 14 amino acids. Germline V CDR1 and CDR2: SNHLY, FYNNEI. V was cut by 6 bases and J by 2 bases, with 11 bases left in between. The CDR3 region has the DNA TGTGCCAGCAGGAGACTGTTAACCTACAATGAGCAGTTCTTC. The encoded protein is CASRRLLTYNEQFF.

Of note for this clonotype: A single base separates this from a much larger clone, so it may be a read error. The V and J genes are TRBV12-5 and TRBJ2-1, with TRBD1 matching over 7 bases. The germline V gene encodes CDR1 LGHNT and CDR2 FRNRAP. V lost 9 bases and J lost 7; bases outside the gene matches: 6. CDR3 length equals 12 residues. Here the CDR3 DNA reads TGTGCTAGGGGGGCCAGGGGGAATGAGCAGTTCTTC. It specifies CARGARGNEQFF.

The V gene is TRBV5-5, the J gene TRBJ2-7; 7 nucleotides align to TRBD2. The assigned J gene may be wrong: the sequence end matches TRBJ2-5 better. CDR3 size: 15 residues. The germline V gene has CDR1 SGHKS and CDR2 YYEKEE (reference sequence). This CDR3 is CASSFRAGVEETQYF. CDR3 sequence (DNA): TGTGCCAGCAGCTTCCGGGCGGGAGTTGAGGAGACCCAGTACTTC.

On this clonotype: Just one base apart from a much larger clone, this may be a read error. The chain uses TRBV20-1 and TRBJ2-5; perhaps TRBD2 as D (6 bases). There are 14 residues in the CDR3. The V gene lost 7 bases and the J gene lost 3 bases, with 18 bases spanning the gap. Germline-derived CDR1 and CDR2 are DFQATT and SNEGSKA (reference sequence). The CDR3 DNA follows: TGCAGTGTTCCAAGCCGGGACTTTGAAGAGACCCAGTACTTC. It yields the protein CSVPSRDFEETQYF.

There are many counts of this clonotype. The chain links TRBV10-3 to TRBJ1-2; D gene uncertain. The V gene's germline CDR1 is ENHRY and CDR2 SYGVKD. Trimming removed 11 bases from V and 0 bases from J, with 13 bases in between. The length of the CDR3 is 13 residues. The CDR3 coding sequence is TGTGCCGCAGCGGACGGGTCTAACTATGGCTACACCTTC. Residues: CAAADGSNYGYTF.

About this clonotype itself: The junction shows a germline mismatch at one end, possibly a read error. This chain links TRBV6-2 or TRBV6-3 with TRBJ1-6, with D hard to call. This CDR3 has 13 amino acids. Germline CDR1 and CDR2: MNHEY and SVGEGT. CDR3 nucleotide sequence: TGTGCCACCACGATCTGGACCAATTCACCCCCCCACTTT. Its protein is CATTIWTNSPPHF.

The sample holds many counts of this clonotype. The rearrangement uses TRBV5-1 and TRBJ2-3, with 7 bases that match TRBD1. Germline trimming cut 4 bases from V and 4 bases from J; bases unmatched to any gene: 6. This CDR3 is 14 amino acids long. Per germline, CDR1 SGHRS and CDR2 YFSETQ. The CDR3 DNA reads as TGCGCCAGCAGCATTAGACAGGGCGCAGATACGCAGTATTTT. It codes for CASSIRQGADTQYF.

The genes are TRBV7-8 and TRBJ2-3; TRBD2 matches at 9 bases. CDR3 length: 15 amino acids. CDR1 is SGHVS, CDR2 FQNEAQ, per germline. V gave up 5 bases and J gave up 2 bases; unmatched junction bases: 5. The CDR3 region is CASSARLADTDTQYF. The CDR3 coding sequence is TGTGCCAGCAGCGCTCGACTAGCGGACACAGATACGCAGTATTTT.

This clonotype was observed many times. The J gene is TRBJ2-3, the V gene TRBV3-1, with 11 bases fitting TRBD2. J gave up 4 bases and V 4 bases, and 7 bases lay outside the gene matches. The germline gives CDR1 LGHDT, CDR2 YNNKEL (reference sequence). This CDR3 is 16 amino acids long. DNA for the CDR3: TGTGCCAGCAGCCCTCTAGCGGGAGGAGAGGCAGATACGCAGTATTTT. Its translation: CASSPLAGGEADTQYF.

This clonotype came up many times. The V and J genes are TRBV24-1 and TRBJ2-4; D may be TRBD2 (6 bases). The length of the CDR3 is 13 residues. V shed 5 bases and J shed 6 bases, with 10 bases lying between them. Germline V lookup: CDR1 KGHDR, CDR2 SFDVKD. The CDR3 loop is CATSGSGVNIQYF. The CDR3 DNA sequence: TGTGCCACCAGTGGTAGCGGAGTAAACATTCAGTACTTC.

The sample holds a few counts of this clonotype. The DNA for the CDR3 is TGTGCCAGCAGCCATTCCGGGACAGGCAACACCGGGGAGCTGTTTTTT. The encoded protein is CASSHSGTGNTGELFF. V gene TRBV3-1 combines with J gene TRBJ2-2; 8 bases are shared with TRBD1. Unmatched junction bases numbered 5, after V lost 3 bases and J lost 2 bases. Germline CDR1 LGHDT, CDR2 YNNKEL (reference sequence). The CDR3 runs to 16 residues.

This clonotype came up many times. V gene TRBV29-1 combines with J gene TRBJ2-3; the match to TRBD2 covers 11 bases. The CDR3 totals 14 residues. Germline V lookup: CDR1 SQVTM, CDR2 ANQGSEA. Trimming cost V 6 bases and J 5 bases; bases outside gene matches: 7. CDR3 sequence reads: CSVALAGVGDTQYF. DNA of the CDR3: TGCAGCGTCGCACTAGCGGGAGTAGGAGATACGCAGTATTTT.

This clonotype has a handful of counts. The chain has TRBV20-1 and TRBJ1-5, with D maybe TRBD1 (5 bases). Germline loops: CDR1 DFQATT, CDR2 SNEGSKA (reference sequence). Between the trimmed V and J ends, which lost 0 bases and 0 bases, there was a span of 15 bases. The CDR3 contains 17 residues. DNA for the CDR3: TGCAGTGCTAGAGATCTCCCGGCAGGGTTTAGCAATCAGCCCCAGCATTTT. Its protein is CSARDLPAGFSNQPQHF.

This clonotype came up many times. V is TRBV7-2 and J is TRBJ2-3; D uncertain. The CDR3 is made up of 12 amino acids. Germline values: CDR1 SGHTA, CDR2 FQGNSA. Trimming left V 4 bases short and J 4 bases short, with 6 bases between. The CDR3: CASSSLPDTQYF. As DNA, the CDR3 is TGTGCCAGCAGCTCCCTCCCAGATACGCAGTATTTT.

About this clonotype: This could be a read error, since a much larger clone is one nucleotide away. The V and J genes are TRBV30 and TRBJ1-1, with D unclear. The CDR3 sequence is 12 residues long. V dropped 4 bases and J dropped 0 bases, with 6 bases sitting between them. Germline CDR1 is GTSNPN and CDR2 is SVGIG (reference sequence). The CDR3, as DNA: TGTGCCTGGACATCTTTGAACACTGAAGCTTTCTTT. Protein sequence: CAWTSLNTEAFF.

This clonotype showed up just a few times. The CDR3 reads CSARRGEALHF. Here the CDR3 DNA reads TGCAGCGCCCGGCGCGGGGAGGCCCTCCACTTT. The chain couples TRBV29-1 to TRBJ1-6; D is uncertain. Germline V gene sequence: CDR1 SQVTM, CDR2 ANQGSEA. This CDR3 has 11 amino acids. V was cut by 7 bases and J by 14 bases, with 15 bases left in between.

This clonotype has ten or more counts. This chain uses TRBV5-1 with TRBJ2-7; 7 positions match TRBD1. The germline CDR1 and CDR2 sequences are SGHRS and YFSETQ. The J segment lost 2 bases and the V segment lost 4 bases, leaving 6 bases of the junction unmatched. This CDR3 has 14 amino acids. CDR3 loop: CASSPGQSPYEQYF. The CDR3 DNA is TGCGCCAGCAGCCCGGGACAGTCCCCCTACGAGCAGTACTTC.

This clonotype was seen only once. Given a much more abundant clone one base away, this may be a read error. In nucleotides, the CDR3 is TGTGCCAGCAGTTACTCGGGGGGAGGTTCCTACAATGAGCAGTACTTC. This gives the protein CASSYSGGGSYNEQYF. The gene calls are TRBV6-5 and TRBJ2-5; D perhaps matches TRBD2 (6 bases). Germline assignment: CDR1 MNHEY and CDR2 SVGAGI. The CDR3 has 16 amino acids. Trimming left V 0 bases short and J 11 bases short, with 22 bases between.

This clonotype was counted at least ten times. This chain joins TRBV19 and TRBJ2-6; D unclear. Trimming removed 1 base at V and 2 bases at J, with 9 bases between. This CDR3 is built from 16 residues. Germline V gives CDR1 LNHDA, CDR2 SQIVND (reference sequence). The DNA of the CDR3 is TGTGCCAGTAGTATAGCGTCCCAGGCTGGGGCCAACGTCCTGACTTTC. It translates to CASSIASQAGANVLTF. Based on the CDR3 plus reference TRBV19 and TRBJ2-6, the full variable domain is DGGITQSPKYLFRKEGQNVTLSCEQNLNHDAMYWYRQDPGQGLRLIYYSQIVNDFQKGDIAEGYSVSREKKESFPLTVTSAQKNPTAFYLCASSIASQAGANVLTFGAGSRLTVL.

Comment on this clonotype: This may come from a read error, since a much larger clone is one base off. The chain carries TRBV7-9 and TRBJ2-1; the D call may be TRBD1 or TRBD2 (5 bases each). CDR1 and CDR2 from the germline V gene are SEHNR and FQNEAQ (reference sequence). There are 16 residues in the CDR3. CDR3 loop: CAGSLGPFNVNNEQFF. CDR3 bases: TGTGCCGGCAGCTTGGGACCGTTCAATGTCAACAATGAGCAGTTCTTC. Supplemented by reference TRBV7-9 and TRBJ2-1, the full variable domain reads DTGVSQNPRHKITKRGQNVTFRCDPISEHNRLYWYRQTLGQGPEFLTYFQNEAQLEKSRLLSDRFSAERPKGSFSTLEIQRTEQGDSAMYLCAGSLGPFNVNNEQFFGPGTRLTVL.